This T cell receptor (beta chain) derives from a study of graft-versus-host responses after intestinal transplantation. The overall study: Transplants were multivisceral, liver-intestinal, or isolated intestinal. The study gave all recipients anti-thymocyte globulin induction, then tacrolimus and steroids for about 3 years.

TCRdb keeps only in-frame clones here, not all; method: immunoSEQ multiplex PCR. The data hold more than 95,000 clones, with about 90% observed a single time. The study's findings and limits: Across patients carrying graft-donor T cell macrochimerism, allografts held high graft-versus-host to host-versus-graft clonal ratios. There were GvH clones found in recipient marrow, and some of them appeared first in ileum or blood.

Comments on this clone: Its antigen is unknown.

Between the trimmed V and J ends, which lost 10 bases and 1 base, there was a span of 14 bases. Germline V gene data show CDR1 as SGHVS and CDR2 as FNYEAQ. CDR3 length equals 13 residues. The chain joins TRBV7-6 to TRBJ2-7; D possibly matches TRBD1 or TRBD2 (7 bases each). The source was unstimulated CD4+ T cells sorted from spleen or lymph node cells, collected before intestinal transplant. The TCR comes from a human donor who received an intestinal transplant. The CDR3 protein is CATGQGGSYEQYF. The CDR3 region has the DNA TGTGCCACTGGCCAGGGGGGGTCCTACGAGCAGTACTTC.